Listed below are T cell receptor beta chains from one sample, sequenced in a study of T cells in Graves' hyperthyroidism and ophthalmopathy. MiXCR, applied by TCRdb to the multiplex PCR reads, yields one record per CDR3 protein. Of roughly 840,000 distinct CDR3 sequences in the sample, about two fifths were seen once. Sequenced sample: blood. The source of these receptors is a man in his late teens or twenties with Graves' hyperthyroidism. CDR3s include the opening cysteine and the closing phenylalanine or tryptophan. The order of the fields is V gene, clone size, D gene, J gene, CDR3 protein, CDR3 DNA. A D gene is named only where the DNA matches it firmly. Not all rows give a size; the values are once, few, many and, for expanded clones, a class.

>TRBV7-9|many|-|TRBJ1-2
CASSPPDRLRNYGYTF
TGTGCCAGCAGCCCACCGGACAGACTTCGTAACTATGGCTACACCTTC
>TRBV2|-|-|TRBJ1-6
CASSDQGSNSPLHF
TGTGCCAGCAGTGATCAGGGGTCGAATTCACCCCTCCACTTT
>TRBV2|many|-|TRBJ1-2
CASGGLADNTF
TGTGCCAGCGGGGGACTAGCGGACAACACCTTC
>TRBV25-1|-|TRBD1|TRBJ1-2
CARISGTGDYGYTF
TGTGCCAGGATCTCCGGGACAGGCGACTATGGCTACACCTTC
>TRBV29-1|-|-|TRBJ2-7
CSVEEGDREQYF
TGCAGCGTTGAAGAGGGAGATCGAGAGCAGTACTTC
>TRBV9|-|TRBD1|TRBJ2-7
CASSEWDRAYEQYF
TGTGCCAGCAGTGAGTGGGACAGGGCCTACGAGCAGTACTTC
>TRBV29-1|-|-|TRBJ2-7
CSVEVRDLQYF
TGCAGCGTTGAAGTTCGGGATCTTCAGTACTTC
>TRBV6-6|-|-|TRBJ2-5
CATLAQETQYF
TGTGCCACACTCGCCCAAGAGACCCAGTACTTC
>TRBV25-1|many|-|TRBJ2-5
CASSATQETQYF
TGTGCCAGCAGTGCTACCCAAGAGACCCAGTACTTC
>TRBV15|-|TRBD1|TRBJ1-1
CATSRGTGLYGRAFF
TGTGCCACCAGCAGAGGGACAGGGCTCTACGGTAGGGCTTTCTTT
>TRBV9|-|TRBD1|TRBJ1-2
CASSPSGTDYGYTF
TGTGCCAGCTCACCATCCGGGACAGACTATGGCTACACCTTC
>TRBV9|-|TRBD2|TRBJ2-7
CASSVADGLARNEQYF
TGTGCCAGCAGCGTAGCTGACGGACTAGCACGTAACGAGCAGTACTTC
>TRBV7-3|-|-|TRBJ2-5
CAPRGGVLDETQYF
TGTGCCCCCCGAGGGGGGGTTTTGGACGAGACCCAGTACTTC
>TRBV12-3/TRBV12-4|few|-|TRBJ2-5
CASSLVGGEETQYF
TGTGCCAGCAGTTTAGTGGGGGGCGAGGAGACCCAGTACTTC
>TRBV7-2|-|TRBD1|TRBJ1-4
CASSLAGTGAEKLFF
TGTGCCAGCAGCTTAGCGGGGACAGGGGCCGAAAAACTGTTTTTT
>TRBV27|-|-|TRBJ1-2
CASSPHTDYYGYTF
TGTGCCAGCAGTCCGCATACAGATTACTATGGCTACACCTTC
>TRBV6-6|-|TRBD1|TRBJ2-7
CASSGQVFPYEQYF
TGTGCCAGCAGTGGACAGGTTTTCCCCTACGAGCAGTACTTC
>TRBV20-1|-|-|TRBJ2-1
CSARIPDNEQFF
TGCAGTGCTAGAATCCCGGATAATGAGCAGTTCTTC
>TRBV7-8|-|-|TRBJ2-7
CASSIRLANEQYF
TGTGCCAGCAGCATACGACTGGCCAACGAGCAGTACTTC
>TRBV11-2|-|-|TRBJ2-7
CASSLDGTGNEQYF
TGTGCCAGCAGCTTAGACGGGACGGGGAACGAGCAGTACTTC
>TRBV5-6|few|-|TRBJ2-2
CASSSGRATGELFF
TGTGCCAGCAGCTCGGGACGGGCGACCGGGGAGCTGTTTTTT
>TRBV20-1|few|-|TRBJ2-7
CSAPRDSTLEQYF
TGCAGTGCTCCCCGGGACTCCACTTTAGAGCAGTACTTC
>TRBV25-1|many|-|TRBJ2-7
CASSESLGYGSEQYF
TGTGCCAGCAGTGAATCGCTAGGGTACGGGTCCGAGCAGTACTTC
>TRBV6-5|few|TRBD2|TRBJ2-5
CASSAGEETQYF
TGTGCCAGCAGTGCGGGGGAGGAGACCCAGTACTTC
>TRBV2|-|-|TRBJ1-5
CASTGQSISNQPQHF
TGTGCCAGCACCGGACAGTCTATCAGCAATCAGCCCCAGCATTTT
>TRBV20-1|-|-|TRBJ1-3
CSARSVSGNTIYF
TGCAGTGCCCGGTCGGTCTCTGGAAACACCATATATTTT
>TRBV7-6|few|-|TRBJ2-7
CASSYVEVPYEQYF
TGTGCCAGCAGTTACGTCGAGGTTCCGTACGAGCAGTACTTC
>TRBV29-1|few|-|TRBJ1-2
CSVETDGYTF
TGCAGCGTTGAAACCGACGGCTACACCTTC
>TRBV4-1|few|-|TRBJ1-1
CASSQDLGLEAFF
TGCGCCAGCAGCCAAGACTTGGGGCTGGAAGCTTTCTTT
>TRBV6-2/TRBV6-3|-|TRBD1|TRBJ1-1
CASSWVQGGTEAFF
TGTGCCAGCAGTTGGGTTCAGGGGGGGACTGAAGCTTTCTTT
>TRBV4-1|-|-|TRBJ1-1
CASSQKDGEAFF
TGCGCCAGCAGCCAAAAGGACGGTGAAGCTTTCTTT
>TRBV29-1|many|TRBD1|TRBJ1-5
CSVGQGNNQPQHF
TGCAGCGTTGGACAGGGAAACAATCAGCCCCAGCATTTT
>TRBV5-5|-|TRBD1|TRBJ2-2
CASSPGQGGSWELFF
TGTGCCAGCAGCCCCGGACAGGGGGGGAGCTGGGAGCTGTTTTTT
>TRBV7-9|many|TRBD2|TRBJ2-7
CASSFGTSATYEQYF
TGTGCCAGCAGCTTCGGGACTAGCGCAACCTACGAGCAGTACTTC
>TRBV12-3/TRBV12-4|-|-|TRBJ1-6
CASGSIGTHNSPLHF
TGTGCCAGCGGTTCCATCGGGACGCACAATTCACCCCTCCACTTT
>TRBV7-2|-|-|TRBJ2-7
CASSIPSSYEQYF
TGTGCCAGCAGCATACCTAGTTCCTACGAGCAGTACTTC
>TRBV10-3|many|-|TRBJ2-7
CAISESGVLYEQYF
TGTGCCATCAGTGAGTCGGGGGTACTCTACGAGCAGTACTTC
>TRBV7-2|-|-|TRBJ2-7
CASSLYLTGNEQYF
TGTGCCAGCAGCTTGTATCTCACTGGCAACGAGCAGTACTTC
>TRBV10-3|-|-|TRBJ2-7
CASSYRARANEQYF
TGTGCCAGCAGTTACAGGGCCAGGGCGAACGAGCAGTACTTC
>TRBV11-3|-|-|TRBJ1-2
CASSLEGVSYGYTF
TGTGCCAGCAGCTTAGAAGGGGTATCCTATGGCTACACCTTC